This T cell receptor beta chain was sequenced during a study of blood T cell repertoires in COVID-19. Study processing details: The authors estimated nucleated cell counts from reference gene primer amplification. Repertoires were generated with immunoSEQ multiplex PCR, while TCRdb's copy carries only in-frame clones and drops some. The DNA gave D and trimming, while V, J and clone size come from that table. Among some 150,000 clones listed, roughly 82% were seen once. The length of the CDR3 is 13 residues. The ends lost 8 bases at V and 6 bases at J; junction bases unmatched: 5. Sequenced material: peripheral blood. This TCR came from a human donor in a cohort sampled during active COVID-19. The chain recombines TRBV12-3 or TRBV12-4 with TRBJ1-2; 11 bases are shared with TRBD1. CDR3 amino acids: CASLWTGGDGYTF. The CDR3 DNA reads as TGTGCCAGCCTCTGGACAGGGGGCGATGGCTACACCTTC.